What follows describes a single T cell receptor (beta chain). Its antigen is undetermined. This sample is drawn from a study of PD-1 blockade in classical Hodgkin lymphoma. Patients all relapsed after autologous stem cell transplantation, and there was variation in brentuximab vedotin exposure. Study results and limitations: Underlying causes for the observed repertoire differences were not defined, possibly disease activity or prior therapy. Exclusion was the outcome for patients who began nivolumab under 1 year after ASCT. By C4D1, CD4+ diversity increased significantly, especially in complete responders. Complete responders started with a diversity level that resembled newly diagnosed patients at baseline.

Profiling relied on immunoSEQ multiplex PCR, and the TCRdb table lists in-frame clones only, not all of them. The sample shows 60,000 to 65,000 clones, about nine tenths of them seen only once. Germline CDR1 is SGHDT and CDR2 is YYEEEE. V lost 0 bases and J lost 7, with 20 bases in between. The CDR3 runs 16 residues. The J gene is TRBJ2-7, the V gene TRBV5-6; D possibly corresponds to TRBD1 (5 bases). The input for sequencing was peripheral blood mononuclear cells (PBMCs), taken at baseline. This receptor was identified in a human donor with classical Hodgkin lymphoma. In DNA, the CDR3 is TGTGCCAGCAGCTTGGCAGGGTCCTCGCGGTATCGGGAGCAGTACTTC. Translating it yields CASSLAGSSRYREQYF. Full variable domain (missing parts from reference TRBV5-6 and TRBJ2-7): DAGVTQSPTHLIKTRGQQVTLRCSPKSGHDTVSWYQQALGQGPQFIFQYYEEEERQRGNFPDRFSGHQFPNYSSELNVNALLLGDSALYLCASSLAGSSRYREQYFGPGTRLTVT.